These T cell receptor beta chains were read from a single sample in a study of T cells in Graves' hyperthyroidism and ophthalmopathy. TCRdb reprocessed the multiplex PCR reads with MiXCR, giving one entry per CDR3 protein. The sample yields approximately 530,000 distinct CDR3 sequences, over 15% seen once. Sequencing input: blood. The receptors derive from a woman aged 18-29 years with Graves' hyperthyroidism. CDR3s leave out the opening cysteine and the closing phenylalanine or tryptophan.

v_gene	j_gene	CDR3aa
TRBV25-1	TRBJ1-1	ASSEIGDTEAF
TRBV10-1	TRBJ2-7	ASREGGFFDYEQY
TRBV7-2	TRBJ2-5	ASSPFRLAGDWETQY
TRBV7-6	TRBJ2-3	ASKDTASTDTQY
TRBV7-2	TRBJ2-7	ASSQLGATAAEQY
TRBV6-1	TRBJ2-7	ASTPPRGRFYEQY
TRBV24-1	TRBJ2-3	ATSDPTTDTDTQY
TRBV20-1	TRBJ2-3	SATVGQGEADTQY
TRBV5-1	TRBJ2-2	ASSKDRANTGELF
TRBV20-1	TRBJ2-1	SAPHRGPFNEQF
TRBV24-1	TRBJ2-2	ATSDRRTGELF
TRBV18	TRBJ1-6	ASSTGQNSPLH
TRBV3-1	TRBJ2-7	ASSQAREQY
TRBV11-2	TRBJ2-5	ASSLLGAETQY
TRBV6-2/TRBV6-3	TRBJ2-3	ASSLRDYSRTDTQY
TRBV11-2	TRBJ2-6	ASSPGQGPGANVLT
TRBV10-3	TRBJ1-5	AISETISQGLGGNQPQH
TRBV6-6	TRBJ1-5	ASSYPGTPDSNQPQH
TRBV19	TRBJ2-1	ASRGAPGGREQF
TRBV6-2/TRBV6-3	TRBJ2-3	ASSEDGGSGGDTQY
TRBV19	TRBJ1-2	ASSGGLGPSNYGYT
TRBV5-4	TRBJ1-2	ASSLDQGPSSSYT